A selection of T cell receptor beta chains follows, all from one sample in a study of CD8 T cells in ankylosing spondylitis. TCRdb ran MiXCR on the 5' RACE reads and lists one entry per CDR3 protein. The sample yields about 450,000 distinct CDR3 sequences, around 26% seen once. The sample comprised blood, either unsorted or a sorted T cell fraction (not recorded which). Receptor source: a male donor with ankylosing spondylitis. Both conserved end residues are part of each CDR3. Expanded clones are given a class, and other clones once, few, many or no size at all.

v_gene,abundance,len,j_gene,CDR3aa
TRBV20-1,.,14,TRBJ2-5,CSAAGQGARETQYF
TRBV2,.,14,TRBJ1-1,CASSEQTVNTEAFF
TRBV29-1,.,11,TRBJ2-7,CSGGTGAEQYF
TRBV12-3/TRBV12-4,medium-sized,14,TRBJ2-2,CASGWGARTGELFF
TRBV3-1,.,15,TRBJ1-2,CASSRKSDSAYGYTF
TRBV5-1,.,15,TRBJ1-6,CASSLQDSRNSPLHF
TRBV19,.,13,TRBJ2-1,CASEAGGWAEQFF
TRBV28,.,15,TRBJ1-1,CASSYRTGNLRKAFF
TRBV7-9,few,14,TRBJ1-3,CASSLGQDGNTIYF
TRBV29-1,.,12,TRBJ1-1,CSVFTGNTEAFF
TRBV18,.,17,TRBJ2-2,CASSPDTSGANTGELFF
TRBV24-1,few,17,TRBJ2-3,CATSDPPSSESTDTQYF
TRBV10-3,.,12,TRBJ1-2,CAISGPKYGYTF
TRBV6-1,.,13,TRBJ1-5,CASAREDDQPQHF
TRBV12-3/TRBV12-4,.,11,TRBJ1-2,CASSLGPGYTF
TRBV20-1,.,14,TRBJ2-5,CSARLAGGVETKYF
TRBV10-3,.,15,TRBJ1-2,CAISDPTGGLYGYTF
TRBV11-3,.,14,TRBJ1-6,CASSFGGSGSPLHF
TRBV24-1,.,14,TRBJ2-1,CATSDLAGYNEQFF
TRBV5-1,few,15,TRBJ1-5,CASSPEFGLDQPQHF
TRBV5-5,few,13,TRBJ2-4,CASSVNGENIQYF
TRBV29-1,few,14,TRBJ2-3,CSVGTSGGTDTQYF